The 3 T cell receptor beta chains reported below all come from one sample, sequenced in a study of T cell repertoires in cytomegalovirus infection. From the reads, TCRdb called clonotypes with MiXCR, one entry per CDR3 protein. The data hold 160,000 or so distinct CDR3 sequences, with over 15% observed a single time. Sequenced sample: CD8+ T cells from PBMCs. Receptor source: a human donor in good health (CMV status not recorded). Some clones in this sample may be carry-over from other donors' samples.

This clonotype has a handful of counts. The chain joins TRBV11-3 to TRBJ2-3; 8 bases line up with TRBD1. This CDR3 has 14 amino acids. The V and J ends lost 5 bases and 7 bases, in that order; junction bases with no gene match: 8. Looked up from germline, CDR1 is SGHNT and CDR2 is YENEEA. The CDR3 DNA reads TGTGCCAGCAGCCCAGGACAGGGAGGATATACGCAGTATTTT. Translated: CASSPGQGGYTQYF.

The chain links TRBV9 to TRBJ2-4, with 7 positions matching TRBD1. The germline CDR1 and CDR2 sequences are SGDLS and YYNGEE. V trimming: 0 bases; J trimming: 6 bases; junction bases outside the gene matches: 3. This CDR3 region has 14 residues. This CDR3 is CASSVGDRSNIQYF. CDR3 DNA sequence: TGTGCCAGCAGCGTAGGGGACAGATCAAACATTCAGTACTTC.

This clonotype has more than one count but fewer than ten. The chain employs TRBV2 and TRBJ2-1; 9 bases map to TRBD1. Losses at the gene ends were 7 bases for V and 4 bases for J; bases not matched to a gene: 8. The germline V gene has CDR1 SNHLY and CDR2 FYNNEI. This CDR3 is built from 15 residues. The CDR3 is CASKSGTGNYNEQFF. The CDR3 coding sequence is TGTGCCAGCAAATCCGGGACAGGGAATTACAATGAGCAGTTCTTC.